Here is one TCR beta chain with its context. It may be a read error: a sequence one base away is much more abundant. The final CDR3 position lacks the conserved phenylalanine or tryptophan, pointing to a likely read error. Priming with a constant-region primer yielded TCR beta cDNA from 400 to 500 ng total RNA. Slightly modified ARM-PCR with three nested multiplex PCR rounds yielded TCR beta libraries. TRBV1-TRBV30 forward and Cbeta reverse primers drove the first two approximately 11-cycle rounds. MiXCR was run by TCRdb on the multiplex PCR reads, yielding one entry per CDR3 protein. Of about 30,000 distinct CDR3 sequences detected, around two thirds appear once; the ten largest clones hold about 30%. This record comes from a study of tumor-infiltrating lymphocytes in primary liver carcinoma. The CDR3 is 13 amino acids. The roughly 18-32 mg bulk tissue piece was not sorted before simultaneous RNA and DNA extraction.

The chain has TRBV12-3 or TRBV12-4 and TRBJ2-2; D may match TRBD1 or TRBD2 (5 bases each). Input material: liver tumor tissue from sampling region 3. Subset noted: tumor region T3, left-lateral pole. The sequence came from a woman in her 30s with primary liver carcinoma and hepatitis B virus infection. The CDR3: CASSLEMGGGLFS. For the CDR3, the DNA is TGTGCCAGCAGTTTAGAGATGGGTGGGGGGCTGTTTTCT.